These T cell receptor beta chains were read from a single sample in a study of radiation and T cells in renal cell carcinoma. Method: immunoSEQ multiplex PCR; TCRdb's copy keeps in-frame clones and lacks some. This sample yields around 120,000 clones, of which about 81% are seen a single time; approximately 1.9% belongs to the top ten. Material: blood, obtained from a patient whose treatment included radiotherapy and nephrectomy. These receptors all stem from a woman in her sixties with renal cell carcinoma. Both conserved end residues are part of each CDR3. A clone size is listed for some rows: how often the clone was seen (once, few, many), or a class if it is expanded.

size	V	J	CDR3
.	TRBV4-2	TRBJ2-7	CASSRPGAYEQYF
.	TRBV27	TRBJ2-1	CASSPFLSGSSYNEQFF
.	TRBV7-2	TRBJ2-1	CASSPTGGAGGNEQFF
once	TRBV7-7	TRBJ2-3	CASSLGLAGGGDTQYF
.	TRBV11-2	TRBJ1-2	CASSLETAANYGYTF
few	TRBV14	TRBJ2-1	CASSQVGGAEQFF
few	TRBV10-1	TRBJ1-1	CASSSVWNTEAFF
once	TRBV6-5	TRBJ2-2	CASTHSRQLTGELFF
.	TRBV5-1	TRBJ2-7	CASSVEQGYYEQYF
.	TRBV6-6	TRBJ2-1	CASRNGGRDYNEQFF
once	TRBV19	TRBJ1-2	CASGKTGHSNYGYTF
.	TRBV5-4	TRBJ2-3	CASSLTGGTQYF
.	TRBV30	TRBJ2-3	CAWTLGAETDTQYF
.	TRBV2	TRBJ2-6	CASSETGPGANVLTF
.	TRBV2	TRBJ2-1	CASHARGGSSYNEQFF
.	TRBV5-1	TRBJ1-2	CASSLQGADYGYTF
.	TRBV9	TRBJ2-1	CASSVSAGGTDEQFF
.	TRBV7-2	TRBJ1-1	CASSLARTGMNTEAFF
once	TRBV7-6	TRBJ2-1	CASSFGQVYNEQFF
.	TRBV5-6	TRBJ1-6	CASSFLQIGYNSPLHF
.	TRBV6-4	TRBJ2-2	CASSDSGRGIGGELFF
.	TRBV6-5	TRBJ1-2	CATATGYGYTF
few	TRBV19	TRBJ1-5	CASKWREINQPQHF
once	TRBV7-9	TRBJ2-2	CASSLGAGVNTGELFF
.	TRBV5-1	TRBJ2-2	CASSLEGPHTGELFF
.	TRBV19	TRBJ2-6	CASSNSGLAVRSGANVLTF
.	TRBV6-5	TRBJ2-7	CASSAGGTATYEQYF
few	TRBV10-3	TRBJ2-7	CAISEIAGEGKGGQYF
.	TRBV2	TRBJ1-5	CASSDRTGNQPQHF
.	TRBV7-6	TRBJ1-6	CASSLGTGVRSNSPLHF
.	TRBV28	TRBJ1-1	CASSSPTGTGMNTEAFF
.	TRBV25-1	TRBJ1-1	CASSATDFSTEAFF
.	TRBV7-6	TRBJ1-3	CASSLYRANSGNTIYF
.	TRBV4-3	TRBJ1-6	CASSQDGADNSPLHF
.	TRBV5-1	TRBJ1-4	CASSRGGGVEEKLFF
.	TRBV7-9	TRBJ1-6	CASSFTDLYSPLHF
.	TRBV6-6	TRBJ1-1	CASSLREHEGEAFF
.	TRBV7-2	TRBJ1-2	CASSLGRDSYGYTF
.	TRBV19	TRBJ1-1	CASRNYRGGRTEAFF
few	TRBV6-5	TRBJ1-6	CASSAVQRNSPLHF
.	TRBV7-9	TRBJ2-1	CASSSPEGRSSYNEQFF
.	TRBV11-2	TRBJ2-1	CASSAGLARNNEQFF
.	TRBV5-5	TRBJ1-5	CASSLDPGGHQPQHF